This T cell receptor beta chain was retrieved from a study of beta chain features in type 1 diabetes. As for this clone: The antigen is unknown.

The investigators reverse transcribed all of the isolated RNA, so they sequenced expressed TCRB transcripts. Only in-frame clones appear in the TCRdb table, and some are missing; sequencing was by immunoSEQ multiplex PCR. The data contain 300,000 to 400,000 clones, approximately 13% of them singletons. General observations from the study: Reduced insertions and increased deletions marked VDJ junctions in type 1 diabetes patients. TCRB CDR3s were moderately but significantly shorter in Type 1 diabetes patients in all four CD4+ subsets. There was a possibility that cDNA sequencing over-represented cells with high TCR expression.

V was shortened by 3 bases and J by 8 bases, with 16 bases between the two germline ends. Germline loops: CDR1 GTSNPN, CDR2 SVGIG (reference sequence). The length of the CDR3 is 13 residues. This TCR was recovered from a young woman with type 1 diabetes. The specimen sequenced was naive CD4+ T cells from blood. The chain couples TRBV30 to TRBJ1-1; a possible D gene is TRBD1 (6 bases). The CDR3 coding sequence is TGTGCCTGGAGGGCACAGGGCCAGTCCGAAGCTTTCTTT. Translating it yields CAWRAQGQSEAFF.